A selection of T cell receptor beta chains follows, all from one sample in a study of control samples from healthy donors and cancer patients. Generated by immunoSEQ multiplex PCR, the TCRdb table keeps only in-frame clones and is missing some. Of fewer than 70,000 clones listed, roughly 87% are singletons. The sequencing sample was made of PBMCs. All receptors derive from a man in his sixties with head and neck cancer. CDR3s include the opening cysteine and the closing phenylalanine or tryptophan. D genes are given only for firm matches. Clone size is not always given. Where it is, it says once, few, many or a class for expanded clones.

D gene,J gene,clone size,V gene,CDR3 DNA,CDR3 protein
TRBD1,TRBJ2-1,once,TRBV2,TGTGCCAGCAGTGAGCAGGGGGCTTTTTATAATGAGCAGTTCTTC,CASSEQGAFYNEQFF
TRBD2,TRBJ2-2,.,TRBV6-5,TGTGCCAGCGCCTCGGGGGGGGCCGGGGAGCTGTTTTTT,CASASGGAGELFF
.,TRBJ2-1,.,TRBV18,TGTGCCAGCTCATTAAACGGTCGTAGCTCCTACAATGAGCAGTTCTTC,CASSLNGRSSYNEQFF
.,TRBJ2-7,.,TRBV28,TGTGCCAGCAGTCCACCAGCCGGCAGGGGGGTCTACGAGCAGTACTTC,CASSPPAGRGVYEQYF
.,TRBJ2-2,.,TRBV3-1/TRBV3-2,TGTGCCAGCAGCCCCCGGGACCCAGCGGTGAACACCGGGGAGCTGTTTTTT,CASSPRDPAVNTGELFF
.,TRBJ1-4,.,TRBV28,TGTGCCAGCAGTCCCTGGGGCGAAAAACTGTTTTTT,CASSPWGEKLFF
.,TRBJ2-7,few,TRBV14,TGTGCCAGCAGCACCCCAGGACAATCCCTCGAGCAGTACTTC,CASSTPGQSLEQYF
.,TRBJ2-3,.,TRBV6-5,TGTGCCAGCAGGCAACCGGGCGCAGATACGCAGTATTTT,CASRQPGADTQYF
.,TRBJ2-7,.,TRBV10-1,TGCGCCAGCAGTGAGACCCAGGGGTACGAGCAGTACTTC,CASSETQGYEQYF
.,TRBJ2-6,.,TRBV4-3,TGCGCCAGCAGCCAAGACACAGCCTCTGGGGCCAACGTCCTGACTTTC,CASSQDTASGANVLTF
.,TRBJ1-6,.,TRBV30,TGTGCCTGGAAGAGGACGGGAGATAATTCACCCCTCCACTTT,CAWKRTGDNSPLHF
.,TRBJ2-3,.,TRBV7-2,TGTGCCAGCAGCTTAAGGGGAGTGGCAGATACGCAGTATTTT,CASSLRGVADTQYF
.,TRBJ1-5,.,TRBV28,TGTGCCAGCAGTGACCCCGGGAGGGTACGGCGTCAGCCCCAGCATTTT,CASSDPGRVRRQPQHF
.,TRBJ2-5,.,TRBV18,TGTGCCAGCTCACCTCCGGACGATCAAGAGACCCAGTACTTC,CASSPPDDQETQYF
.,TRBJ2-7,.,TRBV9,TGTGCCAGCAGCGTAGGTCAGGATTCCTACGAGCAGTACTTC,CASSVGQDSYEQYF
.,TRBJ1-4,.,TRBV7-9,TGTGCCAGCAGCTTTCGGCGAGGGGAAAAACTGTTTTTT,CASSFRRGEKLFF
.,TRBJ1-1,.,TRBV5-4,TGTGCCAGCAGCTTGTATCTGTTGGGCACTGAAGCTTTCTTT,CASSLYLLGTEAFF
TRBD1,TRBJ1-1,.,TRBV18,TGTGCCAGCTCCCTCAGGACAGGGGAAGTTACTGAAGCTTTCTTT,CASSLRTGEVTEAFF
TRBD2,TRBJ2-1,.,TRBV11-1,TGTGCCAGCAGGAATGAGCGGGAGGGCTCTTATGAGCAGTTCTTC,CASRNEREGSYEQFF
TRBD1,TRBJ2-5,.,TRBV7-9,TGTGCCAGCAGCTTTGGGACAGCGGCGGAGACCCAGTACTTC,CASSFGTAAETQYF
TRBD2,TRBJ2-1,.,TRBV19,TGTGCCAGTAGTATTCGCCTAGCGGGGCGGGAAGACAATGAGCAGTTCTTC,CASSIRLAGREDNEQFF
.,TRBJ2-7,.,TRBV21-1,TGTGCCAGCAGGACAATCAGGGGTTCCTACGAGCAGTACTTC,CASRTIRGSYEQYF
TRBD1,TRBJ1-1,.,TRBV6-2/TRBV6-3,TGTGCCAGCAGTGGGACAGGCCACACTGAAGCTTTCTTT,CASSGTGHTEAFF
.,TRBJ2-6,.,TRBV4-2,TGTGCCAGCAGCCAAGACTCCCTTTCTGGGGCCAACGTCCTGACTTTC,CASSQDSLSGANVLTF
TRBD1,TRBJ2-4,.,TRBV6-1,TGTGCCAGCAGTGACAGGGGGCGAGTTGCCAAAAACATTCAGTACTTC,CASSDRGRVAKNIQYF
TRBD1,TRBJ2-7,.,TRBV29-1,TGCAGCGCAAGGGGGACAGAGGGCTACGAGCAGTACTTC,CSARGTEGYEQYF
TRBD2,TRBJ2-5,.,TRBV4-2,TGTGCCAGCAGCCAAGGGTCCGGGACTACCGGAGAGACCCAGTACTTC,CASSQGSGTTGETQYF
TRBD1,TRBJ1-2,.,TRBV12-3/TRBV12-4,TGTGCCAGCAGTTTCGGGGACAGTTCAGGCTACACCTTC,CASSFGDSSGYTF
TRBD1,TRBJ1-1,.,TRBV7-2,TGTGCCAGCAGCCCAAGGACAGGGGTCAGGAACACTGAAGCTTTCTTT,CASSPRTGVRNTEAFF
TRBD2,TRBJ2-3,.,TRBV7-8,TGTGCCAGCAGCTTATTTTGGACCTCGGGGCGGGGGTTAACAGATACGCAGTATTTT,CASSLFWTSGRGLTDTQYF
TRBD2,TRBJ2-3,.,TRBV7-2,TGTGCCAGCAGCTTAGGGCGGGGGGGCACAGATACGCAGTATTTT,CASSLGRGGTDTQYF
.,TRBJ2-7,.,TRBV5-1,TGCGCCAGCAGCTTGGACAGACTAGTCTTAGACGAGCAGTACTTC,CASSLDRLVLDEQYF
.,TRBJ2-5,.,TRBV10-3,TGTGCCATCAGTGAGTCGAGACCCCAAGAGACCCAGTACTTC,CAISESRPQETQYF
.,TRBJ1-3,.,TRBV27,TGTGCCAGCAGTCAAATACCCCCGGGAAACACCATATATTTT,CASSQIPPGNTIYF
.,TRBJ1-2,.,TRBV29-1,TGCAGCGTTGAACGGGGGTCGGGCTACACCTTC,CSVERGSGYTF
TRBD2,TRBJ2-5,.,TRBV6-2/TRBV6-3,TGTGCCAGCACCCCATCCCTCCGGACTAGCGGGGGGCCAAGAGGCCGGTACCAAGAGACCCAGTACTTC,CASTPSLRTSGGPRGRYQETQYF
TRBD1,TRBJ2-7,.,TRBV11-3,TGTGCCAGCAGCTTAGGGGACAGGGGCCACGAGCAGTACTTC,CASSLGDRGHEQYF
.,TRBJ2-1,medium-sized,TRBV7-9,TGTGCCAGCAGCAGAGAACAGGGCAACTACAATGAGCAGTTCTTC,CASSREQGNYNEQFF
.,TRBJ2-5,.,TRBV7-9,TGTGCCAGCAGCCCCGCTTTTTCGAGGGCTAGCTCCACGGGAGAGACCCAGTACTTC,CASSPAFSRASSTGETQYF
TRBD1,TRBJ2-3,.,TRBV10-3,TGTGCCATCAGTGCCTCCGGGACAGGGGGCCCAGATACGCAGTATTTT,CAISASGTGGPDTQYF
.,TRBJ2-1,once,TRBV30,TGTGCCTGGACTGCGGACTTACCCTACAATGAGCAGTTCTTC,CAWTADLPYNEQFF
.,TRBJ2-3,.,TRBV7-2,TGTGCCAGCAGCTTACTCACCGCCCGAGTCACAGATACGCAGTATTTT,CASSLLTARVTDTQYF
.,TRBJ1-6,.,TRBV4-1,TGCGCCAGCAGCCAAGTTCAGGGGACGGAGCATTCACCCCTCCACTTT,CASSQVQGTEHSPLHF
.,TRBJ1-1,.,TRBV30,TGTGCCTGGAGTGTACAGATTGAAGCTTTCTTT,CAWSVQIEAFF
.,TRBJ1-1,.,TRBV6-5,TGTGCCAGCAGAGATTCTTCAGGGAACACTGAAGCTTTCTTT,CASRDSSGNTEAFF
.,TRBJ1-6,once,TRBV28,TGTGCCAGCAGTCCCCTTAGCTCCTATAATTCACCCCTCCACTTT,CASSPLSSYNSPLHF
.,TRBJ1-1,.,TRBV12-1,TGTGCCAGCAGCTCGGGGGCAGGGTTCACTGAAGCTTTCTTT,CASSSGAGFTEAFF
.,TRBJ1-2,.,TRBV6-4,TGTGCCAGCAGTGACGGGGGGCTCTATGGCTACACCTTC,CASSDGGLYGYTF
TRBD1,TRBJ1-1,.,TRBV4-1,TGCGCCAGCAGCCAAATAACAGGGGGCACTGAAGCTTTCTTT,CASSQITGGTEAFF
TRBD1,TRBJ2-7,.,TRBV5-8,TGTGCCAGCAGCCTCCAACCGGGACAGAACTACGAGCAGTACTTC,CASSLQPGQNYEQYF
.,TRBJ2-7,.,TRBV6-5,TGTGCCAGCAGTTACTTAGGAGAGCAGTACTTC,CASSYLGEQYF
TRBD2,TRBJ2-2,.,TRBV29-1,TGCAGCGTAGGACTAGCCTTGGATAATACCGGGGAGCTGTTTTTT,CSVGLALDNTGELFF
TRBD1,TRBJ1-5,.,TRBV5-4,TGTGCCAGCAGCTTGTTCCGCCATACCCCCGGGACAGGGAGGAATCAGCCCCAGCATTTT,CASSLFRHTPGTGRNQPQHF
.,TRBJ1-4,.,TRBV7-2,TGTGCCAGCAGCTTAGTTCGTAGGGCCGGTGGTGAAAAACTGTTTTTT,CASSLVRRAGGEKLFF
TRBD1,TRBJ1-6,.,TRBV19,TGTGCCAGTAGTAACAGGGGCTATAATTCACCCCTCCACTTT,CASSNRGYNSPLHF